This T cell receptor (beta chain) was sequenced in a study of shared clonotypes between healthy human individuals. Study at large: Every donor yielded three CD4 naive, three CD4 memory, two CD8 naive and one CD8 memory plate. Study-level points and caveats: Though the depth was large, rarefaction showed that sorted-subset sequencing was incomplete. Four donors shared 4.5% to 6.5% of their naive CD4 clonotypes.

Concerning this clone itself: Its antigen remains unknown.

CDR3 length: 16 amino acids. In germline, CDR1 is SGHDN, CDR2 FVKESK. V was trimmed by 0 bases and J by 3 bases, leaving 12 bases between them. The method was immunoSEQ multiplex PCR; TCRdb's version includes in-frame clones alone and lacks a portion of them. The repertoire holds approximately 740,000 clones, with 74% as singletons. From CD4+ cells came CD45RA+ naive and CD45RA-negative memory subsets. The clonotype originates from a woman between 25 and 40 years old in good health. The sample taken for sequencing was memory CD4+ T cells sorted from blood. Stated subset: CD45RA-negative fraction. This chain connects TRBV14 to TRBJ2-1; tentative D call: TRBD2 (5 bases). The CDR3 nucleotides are TGTGCCAGCAGCCAAGAAGGCGGGTTCCGCTACAATGAGCAGTTCTTC. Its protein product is CASSQEGGFRYNEQFF.